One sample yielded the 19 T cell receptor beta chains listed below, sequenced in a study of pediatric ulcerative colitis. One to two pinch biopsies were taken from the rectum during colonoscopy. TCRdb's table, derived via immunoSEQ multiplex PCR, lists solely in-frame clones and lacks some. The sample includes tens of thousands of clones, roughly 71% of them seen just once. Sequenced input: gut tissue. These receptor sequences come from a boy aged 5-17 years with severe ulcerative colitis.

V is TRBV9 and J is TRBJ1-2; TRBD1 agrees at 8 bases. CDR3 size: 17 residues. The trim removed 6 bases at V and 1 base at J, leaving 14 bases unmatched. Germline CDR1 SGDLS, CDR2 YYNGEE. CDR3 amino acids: CASTQGIRGRVNYGYTF. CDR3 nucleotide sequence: TGTGCCAGCACTCAAGGAATCAGGGGGCGAGTTAACTATGGCTACACCTTC.

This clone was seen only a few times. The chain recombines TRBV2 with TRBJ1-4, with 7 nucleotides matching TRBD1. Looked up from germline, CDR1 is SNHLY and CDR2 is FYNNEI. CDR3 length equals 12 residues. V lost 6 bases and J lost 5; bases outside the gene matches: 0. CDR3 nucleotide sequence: TGTGCCAGCAGGGGACAGAATGAAAAACTGTTTTTT. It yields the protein CASRGQNEKLFF.

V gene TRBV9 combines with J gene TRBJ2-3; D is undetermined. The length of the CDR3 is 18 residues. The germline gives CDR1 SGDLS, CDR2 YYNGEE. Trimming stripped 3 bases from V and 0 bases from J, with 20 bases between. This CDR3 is CASSATPRQRASTDTQYF. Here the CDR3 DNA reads TGTGCCAGCAGCGCCACCCCGAGGCAGAGAGCTAGCACAGATACGCAGTATTTT.

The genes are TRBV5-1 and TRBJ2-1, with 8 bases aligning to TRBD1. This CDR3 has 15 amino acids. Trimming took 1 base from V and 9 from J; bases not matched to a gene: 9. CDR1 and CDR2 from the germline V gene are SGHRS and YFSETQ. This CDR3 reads CASSLLVGQDGEQFF. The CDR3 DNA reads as TGCGCCAGCAGCTTGTTGGTGGGACAGGATGGTGAGCAGTTCTTC.

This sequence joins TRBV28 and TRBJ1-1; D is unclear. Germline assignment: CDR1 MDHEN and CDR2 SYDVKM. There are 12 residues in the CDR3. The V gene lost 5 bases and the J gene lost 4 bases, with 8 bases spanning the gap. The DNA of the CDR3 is TGTGCCAGCAGTCTATTTGTCACTGAAGCTTTCTTT. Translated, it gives CASSLFVTEAFF. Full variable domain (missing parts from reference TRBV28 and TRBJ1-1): DVKVTQSSRYLVKRTGEKVFLECVQDMDHENMFWYRQDPGLGLRLIYFSYDVKMKEKGDIPEGYSVSREKKERFSLILESASTNQTSMYLCASSLFVTEAFFGQGTRLTVV.

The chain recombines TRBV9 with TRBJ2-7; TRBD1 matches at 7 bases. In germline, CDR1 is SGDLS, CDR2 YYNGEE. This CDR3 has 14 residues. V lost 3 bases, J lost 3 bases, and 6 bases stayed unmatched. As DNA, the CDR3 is TGTGCCAGCAGCGCGCCGGGACAGATCTACGAGCAGTACTTC. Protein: CASSAPGQIYEQYF.

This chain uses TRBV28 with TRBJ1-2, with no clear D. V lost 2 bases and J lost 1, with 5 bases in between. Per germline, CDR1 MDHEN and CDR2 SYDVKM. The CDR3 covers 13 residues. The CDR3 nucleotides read TGTGCCAGCAGTTTAACGGATAACTATGGCTACACCTTC. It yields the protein CASSLTDNYGYTF.

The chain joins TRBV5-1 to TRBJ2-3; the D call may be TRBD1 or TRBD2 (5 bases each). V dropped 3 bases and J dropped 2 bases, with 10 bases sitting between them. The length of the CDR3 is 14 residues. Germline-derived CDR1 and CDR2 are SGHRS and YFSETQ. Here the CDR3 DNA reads TGCGCCAGCAGCTCAGGGACGACCACAGATACGCAGTATTTT. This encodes CASSSGTTTDTQYF. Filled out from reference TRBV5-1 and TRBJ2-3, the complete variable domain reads KAGVTQTPRYLIKTRGQQVTLSCSPISGHRSVSWYQQTPGQGLQFLFEYFSETQRNKGNFPGRFSGRQFSNSRSEMNVSTLELGDSALYLCASSSGTTTDTQYFGPGTRLTVL.

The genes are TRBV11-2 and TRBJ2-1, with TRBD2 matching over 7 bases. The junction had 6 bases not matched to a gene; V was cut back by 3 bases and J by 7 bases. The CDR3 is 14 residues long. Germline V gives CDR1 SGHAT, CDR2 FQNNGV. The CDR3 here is CASSFVGGINEQFF. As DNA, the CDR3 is TGTGCCAGCAGCTTCGTCGGGGGGATAAATGAGCAGTTCTTC.

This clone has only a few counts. DNA of the CDR3: TGTGCCAGCAGCTCCCCACTCTGGCGGAGCAATCAGCCCCAGCATTTT. It translates to CASSSPLWRSNQPQHF. This sequence joins TRBV7-6 and TRBJ1-5; D is unresolved. Germline V CDR1 and CDR2: SGHVS, FNYEAQ. The V gene lost 4 bases and the J gene lost 1 base, with 14 bases spanning the gap. This CDR3 has 16 residues.

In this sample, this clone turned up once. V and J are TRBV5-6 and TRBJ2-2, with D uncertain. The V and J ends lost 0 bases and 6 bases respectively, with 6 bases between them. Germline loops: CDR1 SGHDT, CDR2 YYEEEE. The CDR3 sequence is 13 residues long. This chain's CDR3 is CASSLGGAGELFF. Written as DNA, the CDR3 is TGTGCCAGCAGCTTGGGAGGAGCCGGGGAGCTGTTTTTT. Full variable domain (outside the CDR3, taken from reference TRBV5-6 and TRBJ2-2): DAGVTQSPTHLIKTRGQQVTLRCSPKSGHDTVSWYQQALGQGPQFIFQYYEEEERQRGNFPDRFSGHQFPNYSSELNVNALLLGDSALYLCASSLGGAGELFFGEGSRLTVL.

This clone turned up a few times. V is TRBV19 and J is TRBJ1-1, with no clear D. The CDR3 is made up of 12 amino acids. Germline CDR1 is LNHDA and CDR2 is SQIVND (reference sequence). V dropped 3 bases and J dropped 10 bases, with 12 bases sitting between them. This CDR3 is CASSMGLVRAFF. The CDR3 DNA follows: TGTGCCAGTAGTATGGGCCTCGTGCGAGCTTTCTTT.

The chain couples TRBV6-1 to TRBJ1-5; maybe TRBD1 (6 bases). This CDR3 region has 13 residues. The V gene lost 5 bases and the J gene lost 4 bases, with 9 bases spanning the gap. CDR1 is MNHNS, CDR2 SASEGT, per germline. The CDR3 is CASSRGWNQPQHF. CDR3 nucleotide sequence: TGTGCCAGCAGTAGGGGGTGGAATCAGCCCCAGCATTTT.

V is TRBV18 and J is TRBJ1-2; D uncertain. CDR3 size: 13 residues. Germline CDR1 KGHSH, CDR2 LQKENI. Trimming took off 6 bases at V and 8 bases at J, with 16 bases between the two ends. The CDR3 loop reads CASSRADGSGYTF. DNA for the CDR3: TGTGCCAGCTCCCGGGCGGATGGGTCGGGCTACACCTTC. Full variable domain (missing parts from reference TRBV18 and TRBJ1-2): NAGVMQNPRHLVRRRGQEARLRCSPMKGHSHVYWYRQLPEEGLKFMVYLQKENIIDESGMPKERFSAEFPKEGPSILRIQQVVRGDSAAYFCASSRADGSGYTFGSGTRLTVV.

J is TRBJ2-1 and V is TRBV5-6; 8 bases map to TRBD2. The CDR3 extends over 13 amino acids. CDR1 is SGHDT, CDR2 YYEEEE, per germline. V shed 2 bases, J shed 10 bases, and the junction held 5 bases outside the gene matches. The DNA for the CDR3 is TGTGCCAGCAGCTTAGGGACTAGTGGGGAGCAGTTCTTC. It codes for CASSLGTSGEQFF.

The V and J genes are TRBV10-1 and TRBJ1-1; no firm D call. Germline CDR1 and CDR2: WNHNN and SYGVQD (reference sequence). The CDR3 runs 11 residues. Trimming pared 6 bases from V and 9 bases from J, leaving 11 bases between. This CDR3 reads CASRGTGQAFF. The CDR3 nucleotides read TGCGCCAGCAGAGGTACCGGTCAAGCTTTCTTT.

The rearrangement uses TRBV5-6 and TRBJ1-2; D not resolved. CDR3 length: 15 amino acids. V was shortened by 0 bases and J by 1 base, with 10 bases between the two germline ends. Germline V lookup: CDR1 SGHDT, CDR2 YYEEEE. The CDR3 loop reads CASSLEAERNYGYTF. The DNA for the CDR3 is TGTGCCAGCAGCTTGGAGGCAGAGCGTAACTATGGCTACACCTTC.

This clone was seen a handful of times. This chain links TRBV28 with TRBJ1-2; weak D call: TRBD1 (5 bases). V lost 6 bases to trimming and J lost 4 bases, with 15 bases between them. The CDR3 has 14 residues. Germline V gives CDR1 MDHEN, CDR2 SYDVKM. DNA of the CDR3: TGTGCCAGCAGCGGGGGGACTGGGGCCTATGGCTACACCTTC. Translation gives CASSGGTGAYGYTF.

Here the CDR3 reads CASSRGVSTDTQYF. The CDR3 DNA reads TGTGCCAGCAGTCGGGGGGTTAGCACAGATACGCAGTATTTT. The gene calls are TRBV9 and TRBJ2-3, with 7 positions matching TRBD2. The germline V gene encodes CDR1 SGDLS and CDR2 YYNGEE. Trimming at V came to 5 bases and at J to 0 bases, leaving 3 bases not matched to a gene. This CDR3 comprises 14 residues. The full variable domain, in which reference TRBV9 and TRBJ2-3 provide the parts outside the CDR3, is DSGVTQTPKHLITATGQRVTLRCSPRSGDLSVYWYQQSLDQGLQFLIQYYNGEERAKGNILERFSAQQFPDLHSELNLSSLELGDSALYFCASSRGVSTDTQYFGPGTRLTVL.